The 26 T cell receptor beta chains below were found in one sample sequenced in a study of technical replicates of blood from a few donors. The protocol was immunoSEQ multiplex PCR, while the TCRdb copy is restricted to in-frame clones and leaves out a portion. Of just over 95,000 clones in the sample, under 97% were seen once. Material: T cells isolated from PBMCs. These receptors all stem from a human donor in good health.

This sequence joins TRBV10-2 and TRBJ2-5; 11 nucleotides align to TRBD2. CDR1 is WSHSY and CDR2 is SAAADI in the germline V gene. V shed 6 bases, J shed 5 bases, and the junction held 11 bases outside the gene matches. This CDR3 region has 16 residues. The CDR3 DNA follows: TGCGCCAGCAGGCCCAGGACTAGCGGGTTGCAGGAGACCCAGTACTTC. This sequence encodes CASRPRTSGLQETQYF.

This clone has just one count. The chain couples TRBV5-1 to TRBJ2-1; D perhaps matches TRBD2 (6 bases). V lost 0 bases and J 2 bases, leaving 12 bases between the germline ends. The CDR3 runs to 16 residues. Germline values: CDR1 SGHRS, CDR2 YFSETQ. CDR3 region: CASSLGDLGTYNEQFF. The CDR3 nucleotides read TGCGCCAGCAGCTTGGGGGACTTAGGGACCTACAATGAGCAGTTCTTC.

In nucleotides, the CDR3 is TGTGCCAGCAGCCCTCAACCTGGCCCCAATGAGCAGTTCTTC. Translated: CASSPQPGPNEQFF. This chain uses TRBV2 with TRBJ2-1; D gene ambiguous. Trimming removed 6 bases from V and 6 bases from J, with 15 bases in between. The CDR3 covers 14 residues. Per germline, CDR1 SNHLY and CDR2 FYNNEI.

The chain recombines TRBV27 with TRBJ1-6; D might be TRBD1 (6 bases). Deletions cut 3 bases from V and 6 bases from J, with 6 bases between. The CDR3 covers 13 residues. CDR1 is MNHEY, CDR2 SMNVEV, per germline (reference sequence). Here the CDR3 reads CASSLDSNSPLHF. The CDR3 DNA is TGTGCCAGCAGTTTGGACAGTAATTCACCCCTCCACTTT.

In DNA, the CDR3 is TGTGCCAGCTCTCTCATTCGGACAGGGGGCACCGGGGAGCTGTTTTTT. As protein: CASSLIRTGGTGELFF. The chain couples TRBV18 to TRBJ2-2; 10 bases map to TRBD1. The germline V gene encodes CDR1 KGHSH and CDR2 LQKENI. This CDR3 has 16 amino acids. Trimming cost V 6 bases and J 4 bases; bases outside gene matches: 8.

This CDR3 reads CASQGLAAYEQYF. In nucleotides, the CDR3 is TGTGCCAGCCAAGGACTAGCGGCCTACGAGCAGTACTTC. This sequence joins TRBV2 and TRBJ2-7; TRBD2 aligns across 10 bases. This CDR3 spans 13 amino acids. V gave up 8 bases and J gave up 2 bases; unmatched junction bases: 3. Germline V CDR1 and CDR2: SNHLY, FYNNEI.

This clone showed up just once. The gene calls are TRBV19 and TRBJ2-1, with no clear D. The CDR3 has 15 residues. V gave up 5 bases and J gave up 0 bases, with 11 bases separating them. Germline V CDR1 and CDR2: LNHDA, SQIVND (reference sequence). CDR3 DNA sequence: TGTGCCAGTAGTGCAACGAGACTCTCCTACAATGAGCAGTTCTTC. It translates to CASSATRLSYNEQFF. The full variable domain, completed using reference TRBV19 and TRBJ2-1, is DGGITQSPKYLFRKEGQNVTLSCEQNLNHDAMYWYRQDPGQGLRLIYYSQIVNDFQKGDIAEGYSVSREKKESFPLTVTSAQKNPTAFYLCASSATRLSYNEQFFGPGTRLTVL.

The chain's CDR3 is CASSTPPGLAPYEQYF. CDR3 bases: TGTGCCAGCAGCACACCTCCGGGACTAGCGCCCTACGAGCAGTACTTC. The chain is built from TRBV5-4 and TRBJ2-7; 10 nucleotides line up with TRBD2. V gave up 4 bases and J gave up 2 bases; unmatched junction bases: 9. Germline-derived CDR1 and CDR2 are SGHNT and YYREEE (reference sequence). The length of the CDR3 is 16 residues.

Here the CDR3 DNA reads TGTGCCAGCAGCCGGGGACAGGGGGCGTTGGAGACCCAGTACTTC. Protein product: CASSRGQGALETQYF. The chain carries TRBV7-6 and TRBJ2-5; TRBD1 matches 12 bases. The germline CDR1 and CDR2 sequences are SGHVS and FNYEAQ. The CDR3 covers 15 residues. V shed 5 bases and J 5 bases; nucleotides not matched to a gene: 6.

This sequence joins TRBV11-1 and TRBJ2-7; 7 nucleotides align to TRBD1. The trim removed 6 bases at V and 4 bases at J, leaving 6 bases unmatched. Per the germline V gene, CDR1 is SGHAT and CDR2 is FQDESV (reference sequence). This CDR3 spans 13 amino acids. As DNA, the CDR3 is TGTGCCAGCAGTCGGGCAGGGGGTTACGAGCAGTACTTC. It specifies CASSRAGGYEQYF.

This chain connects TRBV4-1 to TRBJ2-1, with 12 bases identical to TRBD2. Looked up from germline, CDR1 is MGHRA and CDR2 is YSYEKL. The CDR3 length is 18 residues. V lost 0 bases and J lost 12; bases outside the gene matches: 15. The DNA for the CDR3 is TGCGCCAGCAGCCAAGACAGGACTAGCGGGACCCGGCACATGGGGCAGTTCTTC. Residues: CASSQDRTSGTRHMGQFF.

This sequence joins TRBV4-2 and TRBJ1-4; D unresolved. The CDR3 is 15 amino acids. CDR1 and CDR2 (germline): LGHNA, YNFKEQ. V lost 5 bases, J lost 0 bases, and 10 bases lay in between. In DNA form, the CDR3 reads TGTGCCAGCAGCTACCGACTTGCAACTAATGAAAAACTGTTTTTT. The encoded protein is CASSYRLATNEKLFF.

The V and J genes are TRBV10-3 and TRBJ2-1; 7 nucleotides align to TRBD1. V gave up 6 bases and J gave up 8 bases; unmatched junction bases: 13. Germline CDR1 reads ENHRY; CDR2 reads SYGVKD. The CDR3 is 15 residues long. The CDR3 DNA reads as TGTGCCATCAGCATAGAGGGGGCCAGGGGCGATGAGCAGTTCTTC. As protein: CAISIEGARGDEQFF.

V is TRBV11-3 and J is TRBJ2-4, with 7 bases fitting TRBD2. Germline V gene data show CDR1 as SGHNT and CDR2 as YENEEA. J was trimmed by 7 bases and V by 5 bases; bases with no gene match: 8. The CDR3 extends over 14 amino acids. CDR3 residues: CASSPGTNLNIQYF. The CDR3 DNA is TGTGCCAGCAGCCCGGGGACTAATCTGAACATTCAGTACTTC.

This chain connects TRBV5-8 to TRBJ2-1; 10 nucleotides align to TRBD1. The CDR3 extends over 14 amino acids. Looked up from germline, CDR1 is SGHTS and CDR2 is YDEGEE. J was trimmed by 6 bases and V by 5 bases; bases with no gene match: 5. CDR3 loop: CASSYRDRGNEQFF. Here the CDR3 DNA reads TGTGCCAGCAGTTACCGGGACAGGGGCAATGAGCAGTTCTTC.

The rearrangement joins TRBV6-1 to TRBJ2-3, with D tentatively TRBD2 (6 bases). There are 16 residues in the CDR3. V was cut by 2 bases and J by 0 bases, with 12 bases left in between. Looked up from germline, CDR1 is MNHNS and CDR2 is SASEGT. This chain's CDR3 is CASSELLASSTDTQYF. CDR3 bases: TGTGCCAGCAGTGAATTACTAGCTTCTAGCACAGATACGCAGTATTTT.

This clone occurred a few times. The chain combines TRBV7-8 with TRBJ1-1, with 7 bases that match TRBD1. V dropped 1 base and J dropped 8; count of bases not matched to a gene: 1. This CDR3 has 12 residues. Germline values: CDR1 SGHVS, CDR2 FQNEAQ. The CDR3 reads CASSLGQGEAFF. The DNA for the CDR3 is TGTGCCAGCAGCTTAGGACAGGGAGAAGCTTTCTTT.

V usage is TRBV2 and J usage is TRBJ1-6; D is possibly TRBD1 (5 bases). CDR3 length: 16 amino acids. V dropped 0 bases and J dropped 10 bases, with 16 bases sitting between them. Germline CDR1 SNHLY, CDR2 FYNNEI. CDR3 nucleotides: TGTGCCAGCAGTGAAGCGCTCGGGGGAATAGACTCACCCCTCCACTTT. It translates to CASSEALGGIDSPLHF.

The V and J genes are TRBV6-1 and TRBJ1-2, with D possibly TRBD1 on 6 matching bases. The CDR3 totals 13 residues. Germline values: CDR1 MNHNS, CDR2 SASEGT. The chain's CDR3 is CALRGGGRTGYTF. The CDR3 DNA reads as TGTGCTCTCCGGGGCGGGGGGCGAACCGGCTACACCTTC.

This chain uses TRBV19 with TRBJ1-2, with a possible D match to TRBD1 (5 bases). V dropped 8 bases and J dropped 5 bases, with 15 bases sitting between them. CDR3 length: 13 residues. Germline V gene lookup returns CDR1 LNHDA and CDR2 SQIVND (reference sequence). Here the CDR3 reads CASGKAGLYGYTF. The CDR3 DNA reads TGTGCCAGTGGAAAAGCGGGGCTTTATGGCTACACCTTC.

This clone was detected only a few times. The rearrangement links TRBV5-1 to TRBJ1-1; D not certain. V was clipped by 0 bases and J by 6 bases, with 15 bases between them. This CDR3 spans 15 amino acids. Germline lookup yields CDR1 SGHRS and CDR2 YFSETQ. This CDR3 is CASSLAGDREAEAFF. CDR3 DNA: TGCGCCAGCAGCTTGGCCGGGGATAGGGAGGCTGAAGCTTTCTTT.

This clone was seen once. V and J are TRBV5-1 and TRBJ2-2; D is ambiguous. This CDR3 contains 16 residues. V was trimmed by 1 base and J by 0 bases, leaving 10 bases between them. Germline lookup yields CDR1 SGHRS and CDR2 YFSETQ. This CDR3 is CASSLYAIANTGELFF. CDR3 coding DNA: TGCGCCAGCAGCTTGTACGCGATAGCGAACACCGGGGAGCTGTTTTTT.

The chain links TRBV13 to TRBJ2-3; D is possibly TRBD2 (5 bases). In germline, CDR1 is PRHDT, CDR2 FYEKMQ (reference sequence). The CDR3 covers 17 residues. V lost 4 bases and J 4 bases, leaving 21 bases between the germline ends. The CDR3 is CASSSLGMGVGPDTQYF. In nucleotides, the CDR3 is TGTGCCAGCAGCTCTTTAGGAATGGGAGTGGGCCCAGATACGCAGTATTTT. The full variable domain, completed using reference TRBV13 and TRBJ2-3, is AAGVIQSPRHLIKEKRETATLKCYPIPRHDTVYWYQQGPGQDPQFLISFYEKMQSDKGSIPDRFSAQQFSDYHSELNMSSLELGDSALYFCASSSLGMGVGPDTQYFGPGTRLTVL.

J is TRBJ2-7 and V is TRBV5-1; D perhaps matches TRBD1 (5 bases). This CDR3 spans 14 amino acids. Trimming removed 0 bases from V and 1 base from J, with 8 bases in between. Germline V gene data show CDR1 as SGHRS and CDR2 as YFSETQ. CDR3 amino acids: CASSLGQPSYEQYF. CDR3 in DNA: TGCGCCAGCAGCTTGGGACAGCCATCCTACGAGCAGTACTTC.

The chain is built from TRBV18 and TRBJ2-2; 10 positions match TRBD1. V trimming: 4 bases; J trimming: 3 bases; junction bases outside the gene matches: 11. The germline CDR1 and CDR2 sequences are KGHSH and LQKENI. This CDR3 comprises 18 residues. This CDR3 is CASSLNPGQGLYTGELFF. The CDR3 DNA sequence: TGTGCCAGCTCACTTAATCCGGGACAGGGGCTCTACACCGGGGAGCTGTTTTTT.

The CDR3: CASSSRTGVTYEQYF. The CDR3 region has the DNA TGTGCCAGCAGTTCCCGGACAGGCGTTACCTACGAGCAGTACTTC. The chain joins TRBV27 to TRBJ2-7; 7 bases align to TRBD1. Per the germline V gene, CDR1 is MNHEY and CDR2 is SMNVEV (reference sequence). The CDR3 has 15 residues. Trimming removed 4 bases from V and 2 bases from J; junction bases left unmatched: 8.